A selection of T cell receptor beta chains follows, all from one sample in a study of OX40 agonist ivuxolimab in advanced cancers. Sequencing was performed with immunoSEQ multiplex PCR; in TCRdb, only in-frame clones are kept and a portion is missing. The sample lists roughly 53,000 clones; 85% were seen once. The sequences come from CD4+ or CD8+ T cells sorted from blood, collected in a trial of the OX40 agonist ivuxolimab. The source is an adult with an advanced solid tumor such as melanoma, head and neck, liver or kidney cancer. CDR3s include the opening cysteine and the closing phenylalanine or tryptophan. D genes are given only for firm matches. The listing skips clone size in some rows; elsewhere it reads once, few, many or a size class.

v_gene: TRBV27
d_gene: -
j_gene: TRBJ1-3
abundance: -
CDR3nt: TGTGCCAGCAGTTTATCCGGGCGGGCGGGAGACACCATATATTTT
CDR3aa: CASSLSGRAGDTIYF

v_gene: TRBV5-4
d_gene: -
j_gene: TRBJ2-3
abundance: -
CDR3nt: TGTGCCAGCAGCTTTGACAGGCCCGGGACGCAGTATTTT
CDR3aa: CASSFDRPGTQYF

v_gene: TRBV30
d_gene: -
j_gene: TRBJ1-1
abundance: -
CDR3nt: TGTGCCTGGACTGGACCGGCGAACACTGAAGCTTTCTTT
CDR3aa: CAWTGPANTEAFF

v_gene: TRBV15
d_gene: TRBD1
j_gene: TRBJ2-2
abundance: -
CDR3nt: TGTGCCACCAGCAGCCCCGGGACAGGGTCCACCGGGGAGCTGTTTTTT
CDR3aa: CATSSPGTGSTGELFF

v_gene: TRBV11-3
d_gene: TRBD1
j_gene: TRBJ1-1
abundance: -
CDR3nt: TGTGCCAGCAGCTTAATACAGGGGTTCAACACTGAAGCTTTCTTT
CDR3aa: CASSLIQGFNTEAFF

v_gene: TRBV30
d_gene: -
j_gene: TRBJ1-1
abundance: -
CDR3nt: TGTGCCTGGAGTGTACTTCCCCCAGGGTTAGGCACTGAAGCTTTCTTT
CDR3aa: CAWSVLPPGLGTEAFF

v_gene: TRBV6-5
d_gene: -
j_gene: TRBJ2-7
abundance: -
CDR3nt: TGTGCCAGCACCAGGACAAGCTCCTACGAGCAGTACTTC
CDR3aa: CASTRTSSYEQYF

v_gene: TRBV29-1
d_gene: -
j_gene: TRBJ1-1
abundance: -
CDR3nt: TGCAGCGTTGGCAAGGGGGGATGGGGGAACACTGAAGCTTTCTTT
CDR3aa: CSVGKGGWGNTEAFF

v_gene: TRBV4-1
d_gene: TRBD2
j_gene: TRBJ2-5
abundance: -
CDR3nt: TGCGCCAGCAGCCAAGTCACTAGCGGGTGGAGGGAGACCCAGTACTTC
CDR3aa: CASSQVTSGWRETQYF

v_gene: TRBV13
d_gene: TRBD2
j_gene: TRBJ2-7
abundance: -
CDR3nt: TGTGCCAGAATGCCCTTCTCTTGGGAGGGCTACGAGCAGTACTTC
CDR3aa: CARMPFSWEGYEQYF

v_gene: TRBV6-4
d_gene: -
j_gene: TRBJ1-1
abundance: -
CDR3nt: TGTGCCAGCAGTGCCAGGGTGGACACTGAAGCTTTCTTT
CDR3aa: CASSARVDTEAFF

v_gene: TRBV11-3
d_gene: -
j_gene: TRBJ2-5
abundance: -
CDR3nt: TGTGCCAGCAGCTTTCGCCGGGACCCCTTCCAAGAGACCCAGTACTTC
CDR3aa: CASSFRRDPFQETQYF

v_gene: TRBV11-3
d_gene: TRBD2
j_gene: TRBJ2-1
abundance: -
CDR3nt: TGTGCCAGCAGCGGACGTCTAGCGGGATCTTCTGAGCAGTTCTTC
CDR3aa: CASSGRLAGSSEQFF

v_gene: TRBV11-2
d_gene: TRBD1
j_gene: TRBJ1-2
abundance: few
CDR3nt: TGTGCCAGCAGAAAGACAGGGGGCGATGGCTACACCTTC
CDR3aa: CASRKTGGDGYTF

v_gene: TRBV7-9
d_gene: -
j_gene: TRBJ1-1
abundance: -
CDR3nt: TGTGCCAGCAGCTTAACCAACACTGAAGCTTTCTTT
CDR3aa: CASSLTNTEAFF

v_gene: TRBV4-3
d_gene: -
j_gene: TRBJ1-1
abundance: -
CDR3nt: TGCGCCAGCAGCCCGGAGGCAGGGCGGGTCACTGAAGCTTTCTTT
CDR3aa: CASSPEAGRVTEAFF

v_gene: TRBV5-1
d_gene: -
j_gene: TRBJ1-1
abundance: -
CDR3nt: TGCGCCAGCAGCTTGGAGGCACCGTACACTGAAGCTTTCTTT
CDR3aa: CASSLEAPYTEAFF

v_gene: TRBV6-5
d_gene: -
j_gene: TRBJ2-1
abundance: -
CDR3nt: TGTGCCAGCACTCCCGGGCCAGATTCCTACAATGAGCAGTTCTTC
CDR3aa: CASTPGPDSYNEQFF

v_gene: TRBV11-2
d_gene: -
j_gene: TRBJ1-1
abundance: -
CDR3nt: TGTGCCAGCAGCTTAGCCCAACAGGGAGTCACTGAAGCTTTCTTT
CDR3aa: CASSLAQQGVTEAFF

v_gene: TRBV19
d_gene: -
j_gene: TRBJ1-5
abundance: -
CDR3nt: TGTGCCAGCCGGGACACTAGCAATCAGCCCCAGCATTTT
CDR3aa: CASRDTSNQPQHF

v_gene: TRBV7-2
d_gene: -
j_gene: TRBJ1-2
abundance: -
CDR3nt: TGTGCCAGCAGCTCACCGAGGAGGGGGGGTAACTATGGCTACACCTTC
CDR3aa: CASSSPRRGGNYGYTF

v_gene: TRBV4-2
d_gene: -
j_gene: TRBJ1-2
abundance: -
CDR3nt: TGTGCCAGCAGCCAATCCCGGGCCCTAGGCTATGGCTACACCTTC
CDR3aa: CASSQSRALGYGYTF

v_gene: TRBV10-3
d_gene: TRBD1
j_gene: TRBJ1-4
abundance: few
CDR3nt: TGTGCCATCAGTGAGTCAATCGGCAGGGGGGACGAAAAACTGTTTTTT
CDR3aa: CAISESIGRGDEKLFF

v_gene: TRBV18
d_gene: TRBD2
j_gene: TRBJ2-3
abundance: -
CDR3nt: TGTGCCAGCTCACAGATACTAGCGGAGGGAGATACGCAGTATTTT
CDR3aa: CASSQILAEGDTQYF

v_gene: TRBV19
d_gene: -
j_gene: TRBJ1-1
abundance: -
CDR3nt: TGTGCCAGTAGTATAGTCGGCGGCGACACTGAAGCTTTCTTT
CDR3aa: CASSIVGGDTEAFF

v_gene: TRBV27
d_gene: -
j_gene: TRBJ2-3
abundance: -
CDR3nt: TGTGCCAGCGGGGCGAGCCCGGATATCACAGATACGCAGTATTTT
CDR3aa: CASGASPDITDTQYF

v_gene: TRBV27
d_gene: -
j_gene: TRBJ2-6
abundance: -
CDR3nt: TGTGCCAGCAGTTTCGAGGGGAGCTCTGGGGCCAACGTCCTGACTTTC
CDR3aa: CASSFEGSSGANVLTF

v_gene: TRBV11-3
d_gene: -
j_gene: TRBJ1-2
abundance: -
CDR3nt: TGTGCCAGCAGCGCCGACGAAACCTATGGCTACACCTTC
CDR3aa: CASSADETYGYTF

v_gene: TRBV6-5
d_gene: -
j_gene: TRBJ1-6
abundance: once
CDR3nt: TGTGCCAGCAGTTACTCGGGGGGCCGTCTCCACTTT
CDR3aa: CASSYSGGRLHF

v_gene: TRBV7-9
d_gene: -
j_gene: TRBJ1-1
abundance: few
CDR3nt: TGTGCCAGCAGCTTTACCCAGAACACTGAAGCTTTCTTT
CDR3aa: CASSFTQNTEAFF

v_gene: TRBV19
d_gene: -
j_gene: TRBJ2-6
abundance: -
CDR3nt: TGTGCCAGTAGTGTGACTCTTGCTAACTCTGGGGCCAACGTCCTGACTTTC
CDR3aa: CASSVTLANSGANVLTF

v_gene: TRBV13
d_gene: TRBD2
j_gene: TRBJ2-7
abundance: -
CDR3nt: TGTGCCAGCAGTTCTGGGACTAGCGGGGGCTACGAGCAGTACTTC
CDR3aa: CASSSGTSGGYEQYF

v_gene: TRBV9
d_gene: -
j_gene: TRBJ2-3
abundance: once
CDR3nt: TGTGCCAGCAGCGTAGGTCGGACCCAGCCCCTGGATACGCAGTATTTT
CDR3aa: CASSVGRTQPLDTQYF